A single sample is the source of the 18 T cell receptor beta chains below, sequenced in a study of blood T cell repertoires in COVID-19 (TCRdb year 2020). Library method: the immunoSEQ multiplex PCR assay. Imported from immuneACCESS, the table was reduced by TCRdb to in-frame sequences with V and J called. These copies leave out some clones; in studies compared against another copy, an unresolved V gene accounts for under half, and the cause of the remainder is not known. The sample table lists approximately 250,000 clones, 65% to 90% of them with a count of one. The ten most abundant clones make up approximately 7.4% of the sample. The sample was peripheral blood. The source of these receptors is a woman aged 45-65 years with acute or convalescent COVID-19.

This clone was detected a few times. The CDR3 nucleotides are TGTGCCAGCAGCGTAGCAAACACAGATACGCAGTATTTT. This codes for CASSVANTDTQYF. The J gene is TRBJ2-3, the V gene TRBV9; D unclear. Germline-derived CDR1 and CDR2 are SGDLS and YYNGEE. The CDR3 runs to 13 residues. Trimming cost V 0 bases and J 2 bases, with 4 bases left between them. Full variable domain (missing parts from reference TRBV9 and TRBJ2-3): DSGVTQTPKHLITATGQRVTLRCSPRSGDLSVYWYQQSLDQGLQFLIQYYNGEERAKGNILERFSAQQFPDLHSELNLSSLELGDSALYFCASSVANTDTQYFGPGTRLTVL.

This rearrangement joins TRBV4-2 to TRBJ2-3; 12 positions match TRBD2. The CDR3 contains 17 residues. Per germline, CDR1 LGHNA and CDR2 YNFKEQ. V lost 3 bases and J lost 5; bases outside the gene matches: 9. The CDR3 DNA is TGTGCCAGCAGCCAGGGGGCTAGCGGGGGGGCCGTAGATACGCAGTATTTT. This sequence encodes CASSQGASGGAVDTQYF.

The rearrangement links TRBV9 to TRBJ2-1; 9 positions match TRBD1. This CDR3 is 16 amino acids long. CDR1 is SGDLS, CDR2 YYNGEE, per germline. Trimming cost V 0 bases and J 4 bases; bases outside gene matches: 5. The CDR3 nucleotides read TGTGCCAGCAGCGTAGGGTGGACAGGGGAATACAATGAGCAGTTCTTC. The encoded protein is CASSVGWTGEYNEQFF.

This clone has a handful of counts. V and J are TRBV29-1 and TRBJ1-1, with D unresolved. This CDR3 spans 13 amino acids. Trimming took 2 bases from V and 1 from J, leaving 8 bases between them. From germline, CDR1 is SQVTM and CDR2 ANQGSEA. The CDR3 spells CSVESVANTEAFF. CDR3 sequence (DNA): TGCAGCGTTGAAAGTGTGGCGAACACTGAAGCTTTCTTT.

The chain couples TRBV18 to TRBJ1-1; D may be TRBD1 (6 bases). The CDR3 is 16 residues long. V dropped 2 bases and J dropped 0 bases, with 13 bases sitting between them. Germline values: CDR1 KGHSH, CDR2 LQKENI. The CDR3, as DNA: TGTGCCAGCTCACCATTGCAGGGGATGTTGAACACTGAAGCTTTCTTT. It is translated as CASSPLQGMLNTEAFF.

This clone was seen just once. The J gene is TRBJ1-5, the V gene TRBV30; D possibly corresponds to TRBD1 (6 bases). The CDR3 has 13 amino acids. Trimming cost V 0 bases and J 5 bases, with 8 bases left between them. Germline V lookup: CDR1 GTSNPN, CDR2 SVGIG (reference sequence). In DNA form, the CDR3 reads TGTGCCTGGAGTGTCGCAGGGGATCAGCCCCAGCATTTT. It codes for CAWSVAGDQPQHF.

The chain combines TRBV14 with TRBJ2-1; D perhaps matches TRBD2 (6 bases). The CDR3 loop spans 19 amino acids. The ends were cut back, 4 bases at V and 3 bases at J, with 25 bases in the middle. Germline values: CDR1 SGHDN, CDR2 FVKESK. CDR3 amino acids: CASSPKAEAGTPIYNEQFF. The CDR3 DNA reads as TGTGCCAGCAGCCCTAAGGCAGAGGCCGGGACTCCGATCTACAATGAGCAGTTCTTC.

Only a few counts were recorded for this clone. The V and J genes are TRBV6-1 and TRBJ1-2, with D possibly being TRBD1 (6 bases). V gave up 3 bases and J gave up 7 bases, with 9 bases separating them. Germline V lookup: CDR1 MNHNS, CDR2 SASEGT. This CDR3 is built from 12 residues. The CDR3 region is CASSEDRGGYTF. The CDR3 bases are TGTGCCAGCAGTGAGGACAGAGGTGGCTACACCTTC.

The V call is TRBV29-1, the J call TRBJ1-1, with D possibly TRBD1 on 6 matching bases. The CDR3 length is 12 residues. V shed 6 bases and J shed 1 base, with 9 bases lying between them. Germline V CDR1 and CDR2: SQVTM, ANQGSEA. CDR3 bases: TGCAGCGTCCCACAGGGGAACACTGAAGCTTTCTTT. Protein: CSVPQGNTEAFF.

This clone has just one count. The rearrangement uses TRBV2 and TRBJ2-2, with TRBD2 as a possible D gene (6 bases). Deletions cut 1 base from V and 5 bases from J, with 14 bases between. This CDR3 spans 16 amino acids. In germline, CDR1 is SNHLY, CDR2 FYNNEI. In nucleotides, the CDR3 is TGTGCCAGCAGTGAAGGGACTACCCCGAGGACCGGGGAGCTGTTTTTT. Translating gives CASSEGTTPRTGELFF.

The gene calls are TRBV5-4 and TRBJ1-2; no clear D gene. V gave up 0 bases and J gave up 4 bases, with 10 bases separating them. This CDR3 has 14 amino acids. The germline CDR1 and CDR2 sequences are SGHNT and YYREEE (reference sequence). CDR3 sequence (DNA): TGTGCCAGCAGCTTGGAACGGGGAAGCTATGGCTACACCTTC. This encodes CASSLERGSYGYTF. The full variable domain, with the rest looked up from reference TRBV5-4 and TRBJ1-2, is ETGVTQSPTHLIKTRGQQVTLRCSSQSGHNTVSWYQQALGQGPQFIFQYYREEENGRGNFPPRFSGLQFPNYSSELNVNALELDDSALYLCASSLERGSYGYTFGSGTRLTVV.

V usage is TRBV5-1 and J usage is TRBJ2-1; no clear D. The CDR3 covers 12 residues. Germline V gene sequence: CDR1 SGHRS, CDR2 YFSETQ. With 0 bases removed from V and 13 bases from J, the gap between germline ends came to 11 bases. CDR3 sequence (DNA): TGCGCCAGCAGCTTGGATTTGGCGGTACAGTTCTTC. Protein sequence: CASSLDLAVQFF.

The chain is built from TRBV28 and TRBJ1-2; 12 nucleotides align to TRBD1. CDR3 length equals 17 residues. J was trimmed by 1 base and V by 4 bases; bases with no gene match: 7. Germline loops: CDR1 MDHEN, CDR2 SYDVKM. The CDR3 DNA follows: TGTGCCAGCAGTTCTATGGGACAGGGGGCGCATAACTATGGCTACACCTTC. Protein: CASSSMGQGAHNYGYTF.

The chain joins TRBV4-1 to TRBJ2-7; tentatively, D is TRBD1 (6 bases). Trimming removed 1 base from V and 1 base from J, with 11 bases in between. CDR3 length equals 15 residues. Germline V gene lookup returns CDR1 MGHRA and CDR2 YSYEKL. CDR3 residues: CASSQARQASYEQYF. The CDR3 DNA follows: TGCGCCAGCAGCCAAGCGAGACAGGCTTCCTACGAGCAGTACTTC.

The V and J genes are TRBV5-1 and TRBJ2-2, with TRBD1 matching over 9 bases. Germline CDR1 reads SGHRS; CDR2 reads YFSETQ. After removal of 4 bases from V and 1 base from J, the junction contained 5 bases not matched to a gene. CDR3 length equals 16 residues. The CDR3 nucleotides are TGCGCCAGCAGCCCGTGGGACAGGGTGAACACCGGGGAGCTGTTTTTT. Translating gives CASSPWDRVNTGELFF.

The gene calls are TRBV6-6 and TRBJ2-1; 7 bases are shared with TRBD2. The CDR3 spans 12 residues. Germline CDR1 and CDR2: MNHNY and SVGAGI (reference sequence). DNA of the CDR3: TGTTTGGGAGCGGGATCCTACAATGAGCAGTTCTTC. Translation: CLGAGSYNEQFF.

CDR3 region: CASSLVTGIYNQPQHF. CDR3 nucleotide sequence: TGTGCCAGCAGCTTGGTCACAGGGATCTATAATCAGCCCCAGCATTTT. V and J are TRBV5-8 and TRBJ1-5, with D perhaps matching TRBD1 (6 bases). Trimming removed 0 bases from V and 4 bases from J, with 14 bases in between. Germline V gene data show CDR1 as SGHTS and CDR2 as YDEGEE. The CDR3 contains 16 residues.

The chain recombines TRBV5-1 with TRBJ2-1; TRBD1 aligns across 9 bases. The length of the CDR3 is 16 residues. V gave up 0 bases and J gave up 4 bases; unmatched junction bases: 5. Germline V gene lookup returns CDR1 SGHRS and CDR2 YFSETQ. This CDR3 reads CASSLAGDRAYNEQFF. CDR3 coding DNA: TGCGCCAGCAGCTTGGCCGGGGACAGGGCGTACAATGAGCAGTTCTTC.